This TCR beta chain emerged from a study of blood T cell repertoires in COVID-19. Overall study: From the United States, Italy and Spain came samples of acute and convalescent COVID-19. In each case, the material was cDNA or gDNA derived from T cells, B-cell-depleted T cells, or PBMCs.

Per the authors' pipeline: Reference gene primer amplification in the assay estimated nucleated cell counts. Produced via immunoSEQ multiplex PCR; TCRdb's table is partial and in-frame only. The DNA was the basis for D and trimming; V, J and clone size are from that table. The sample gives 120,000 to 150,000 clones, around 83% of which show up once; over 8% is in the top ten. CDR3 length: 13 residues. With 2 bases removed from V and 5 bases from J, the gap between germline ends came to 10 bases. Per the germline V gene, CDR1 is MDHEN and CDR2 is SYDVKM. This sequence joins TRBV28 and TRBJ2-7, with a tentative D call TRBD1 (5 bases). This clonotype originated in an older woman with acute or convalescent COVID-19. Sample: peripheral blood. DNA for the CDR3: TGTGCCAGCAGTTTAGGTAGGGGCCACGAGCAGTACTTC. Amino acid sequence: CASSLGRGHEQYF. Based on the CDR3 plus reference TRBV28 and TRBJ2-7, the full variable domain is DVKVTQSSRYLVKRTGEKVFLECVQDMDHENMFWYRQDPGLGLRLIYFSYDVKMKEKGDIPEGYSVSREKKERFSLILESASTNQTSMYLCASSLGRGHEQYFGPGTRLTVT.